The clone carrying this TCR beta chain appeared a single time. Its target is not known. This sample stems from a study of beta chain features in type 1 diabetes. cDNA synthesis used the whole RNA isolate, giving expressed TCRB sequences. Profiling relied on immunoSEQ multiplex PCR, and the TCRdb table lists in-frame clones only, not all of them. The table has about 41,000 clones, around 63% seen once. General study results and limits: Overrepresentation of cells with high TCR expression could result from cDNA sequencing. TCRB CDR3s were moderately but significantly shorter in Type 1 diabetes patients in all four CD4+ subsets. PCR might show a preference for shorter templates, equally across patients and controls. Naive, central memory and regulatory TCRB repertoires appeared more similar among patients than healthy donors.

The CDR3 is made up of 13 amino acids. V was clipped by 8 bases and J by 4 bases; unmatched bases: 6. Germline V gene sequence: CDR1 MNHNY, CDR2 SVGAGI (reference sequence). Sequenced material: Tregs from blood. The TCR comes from a man aged 25 to 45 with type 1 diabetes. Some clones in this sample may be carry-over from other donors' samples. V usage is TRBV6-6 and J usage is TRBJ1-2; 8 nucleotides agree with TRBD1. CDR3 residues: CASLDRDFYGYTF. The DNA for the CDR3 is TGTGCCAGCTTGGACAGGGATTTCTATGGCTACACCTTC.